This TCR beta chain stems from a study of blood T cell repertoires in COVID-19. Study context: Whether acute or convalescent, the COVID-19 samples came from the United States, Italy and Spain. Sample material is recorded as cDNA or gDNA derived from T cells, B-cell-depleted T cells, or PBMCs.

The authors' processing: Amplification of reference gene primers provided the estimated nucleated cell counts. Method: immunoSEQ multiplex PCR; TCRdb's copy keeps in-frame clones and lacks some. V, J and clone size reflect that table, while D and trimming were determined from the DNA. The sample consists of fewer than 250,000 clones, 84% of them appearing once. There are 13 residues in the CDR3. V shed 5 bases and J shed 2 bases, with 10 bases lying between them. The germline V gene encodes CDR1 MRHNA and CDR2 SNTAGT. This chain joins TRBV6-4 and TRBJ2-7; D perhaps matches TRBD2 (6 bases). The clonotype comes from a middle-aged man with acute or convalescent COVID-19. Sequences were obtained from peripheral blood. CDR3 in amino acids: CASSLAPTYEQYF. CDR3 nucleotide sequence: TGTGCCAGCAGTCTAGCGCCCACCTACGAGCAGTACTTC.